The sequence of this T cell receptor (beta chain) was determined in a study of T cell clonotyping in hematopoietic cell transplantation. Overall study results and limits: Broader posttransplant TCR repertoire diversity was predicted by graft donor and pretransplant recipient Inverse Simpson Index values. Pathologically expanded recipient clonotypes increased progressively from day 30 to day 180 as diversity fell. No sorting was done, leaving CD4 and CD8 contributions mixed.

Comment on this clone: Its antigen is currently unknown.

The CDR3 sequence is 16 residues long. V lost 5 bases to trimming and J lost 4 bases; unmatched junction nucleotides: 6. Germline lookup yields CDR1 SGHNT and CDR2 YENEEA. TCRdb keeps only in-frame clones here, not all; method: immunoSEQ multiplex PCR. This sample has some 40,000 clones, with less than 95% found just once. The V call is TRBV11-3, the J call TRBJ1-6; TRBD1 matches at 9 bases. The clonotype was recovered from a woman aged 50 to 65 in good health. Some clones in this sample may be carry-over from other donors' samples. The sequenced sample consisted of peripheral blood mononuclear cells. The CDR3 DNA sequence: TGTGCCAGCAGCCAAACGGACAGGGGTTATAATTCACCCCTCCACTTT. Translating gives CASSQTDRGYNSPLHF.